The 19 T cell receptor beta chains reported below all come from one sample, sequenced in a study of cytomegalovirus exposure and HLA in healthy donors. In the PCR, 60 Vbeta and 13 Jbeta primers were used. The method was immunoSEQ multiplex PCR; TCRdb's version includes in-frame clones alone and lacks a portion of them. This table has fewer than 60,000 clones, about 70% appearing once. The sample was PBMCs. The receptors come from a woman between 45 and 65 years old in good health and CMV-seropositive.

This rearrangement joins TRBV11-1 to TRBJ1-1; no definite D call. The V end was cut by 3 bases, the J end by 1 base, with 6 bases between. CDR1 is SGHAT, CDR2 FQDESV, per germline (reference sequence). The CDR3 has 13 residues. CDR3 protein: CASSFSGNTEAFF. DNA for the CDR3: TGTGCCAGCAGCTTCAGTGGGAACACTGAAGCTTTCTTT.

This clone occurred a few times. CDR3: CASRRQAGDNEQYF. In nucleotides, the CDR3 is TGCGCCAGCCGTCGACAAGCGGGAGATAACGAGCAGTACTTC. The rearrangement uses TRBV5-1 and TRBJ2-7, with 8 positions matching TRBD2. CDR1 SGHRS and CDR2 YFSETQ come from the germline V gene. Trimming at V came to 7 bases and at J to 5 bases, leaving 11 bases not matched to a gene. The length of the CDR3 is 14 residues.

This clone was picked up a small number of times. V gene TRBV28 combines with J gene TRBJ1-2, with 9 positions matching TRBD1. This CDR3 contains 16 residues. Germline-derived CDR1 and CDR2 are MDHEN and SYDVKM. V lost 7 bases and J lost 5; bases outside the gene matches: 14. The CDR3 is CASTSPRTGAQYGYTF. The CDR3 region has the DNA TGTGCCAGCACCTCCCCCCGGACAGGGGCTCAATATGGCTACACCTTC.

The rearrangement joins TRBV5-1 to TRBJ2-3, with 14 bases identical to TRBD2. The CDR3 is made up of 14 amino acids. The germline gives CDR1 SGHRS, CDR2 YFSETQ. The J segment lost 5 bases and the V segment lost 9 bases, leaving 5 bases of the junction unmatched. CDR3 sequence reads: CATTSGGAEDTQYF. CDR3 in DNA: TGCGCCACGACTAGCGGGGGGGCGGAAGATACGCAGTATTTT. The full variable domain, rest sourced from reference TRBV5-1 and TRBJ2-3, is KAGVTQTPRYLIKTRGQQVTLSCSPISGHRSVSWYQQTPGQGLQFLFEYFSETQRNKGNFPGRFSGRQFSNSRSEMNVSTLELGDSALYLCATTSGGAEDTQYFGPGTRLTVL.

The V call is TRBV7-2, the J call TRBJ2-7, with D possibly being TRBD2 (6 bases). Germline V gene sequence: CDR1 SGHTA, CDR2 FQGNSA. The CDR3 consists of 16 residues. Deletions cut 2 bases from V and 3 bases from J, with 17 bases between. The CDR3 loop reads CASSLWFGDSSYEQYF. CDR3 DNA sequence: TGTGCCAGCAGCTTATGGTTTGGGGACTCGAGCTACGAGCAGTACTTC.

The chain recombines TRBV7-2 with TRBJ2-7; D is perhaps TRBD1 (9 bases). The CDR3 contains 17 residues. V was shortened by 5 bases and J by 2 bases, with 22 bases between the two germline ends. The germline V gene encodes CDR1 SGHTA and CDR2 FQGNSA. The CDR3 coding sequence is TGTGCCAGCAGCCCGCGCGGGGGGACAGGGTTCCCCTACGAGCAGTACTTC. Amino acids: CASSPRGGTGFPYEQYF.

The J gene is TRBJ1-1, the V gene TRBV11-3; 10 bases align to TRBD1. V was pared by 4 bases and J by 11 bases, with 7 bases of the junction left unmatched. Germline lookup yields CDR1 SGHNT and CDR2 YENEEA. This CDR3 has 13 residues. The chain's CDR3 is CASSSGTGDRAFF. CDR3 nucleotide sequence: TGTGCCAGCAGCTCCGGGACAGGGGATCGGGCTTTCTTT.

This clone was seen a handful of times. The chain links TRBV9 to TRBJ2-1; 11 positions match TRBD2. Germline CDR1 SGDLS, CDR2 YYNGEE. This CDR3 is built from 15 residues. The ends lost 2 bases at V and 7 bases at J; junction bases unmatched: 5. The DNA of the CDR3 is TGTGCCAGCAGCGTTGTAGCGGGGGGGTATAATGAGCAGTTCTTC. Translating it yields CASSVVAGGYNEQFF.

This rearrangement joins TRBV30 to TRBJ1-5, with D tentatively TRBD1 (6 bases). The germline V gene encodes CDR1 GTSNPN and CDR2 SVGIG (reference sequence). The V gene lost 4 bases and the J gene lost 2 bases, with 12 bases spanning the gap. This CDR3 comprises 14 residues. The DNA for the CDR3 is TGTGCCTGGAACAGGGACGGGGGCAATCAGCCCCAGCATTTT. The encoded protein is CAWNRDGGNQPQHF.

The CDR3: CASSQDLAGGWDTQYF. DNA of the CDR3: TGTGCCAGCAGCCAAGATCTAGCGGGGGGCTGGGATACGCAGTATTTT. The V gene is TRBV4-2, the J gene TRBJ2-3, with TRBD2 identical over 11 bases. V lost 0 bases to trimming and J lost 6 bases; unmatched junction nucleotides: 5. The CDR3 has 16 amino acids. The germline CDR1 and CDR2 sequences are LGHNA and YNFKEQ.

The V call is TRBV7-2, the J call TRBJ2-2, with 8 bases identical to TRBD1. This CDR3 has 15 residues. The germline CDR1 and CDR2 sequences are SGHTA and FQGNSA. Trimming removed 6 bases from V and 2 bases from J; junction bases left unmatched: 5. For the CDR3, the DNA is TGTGCCAGCAGACCTACAGGGGGTAACACCGGGGAGCTGTTTTTT. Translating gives CASRPTGGNTGELFF.

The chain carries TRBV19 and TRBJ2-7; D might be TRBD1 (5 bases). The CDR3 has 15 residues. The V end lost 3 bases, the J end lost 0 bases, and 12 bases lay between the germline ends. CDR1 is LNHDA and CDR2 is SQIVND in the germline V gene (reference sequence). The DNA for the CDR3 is TGTGCCAGTAGTATCCAGCAGGGAAGCTCCTACGAGCAGTACTTC. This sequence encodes CASSIQQGSSYEQYF.

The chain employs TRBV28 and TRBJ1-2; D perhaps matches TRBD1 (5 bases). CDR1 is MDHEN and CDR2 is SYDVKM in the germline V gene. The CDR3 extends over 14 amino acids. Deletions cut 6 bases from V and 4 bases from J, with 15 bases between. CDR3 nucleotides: TGTGCCAGCAGGTTTATAGACAGAGGCTATGGCTACACCTTC. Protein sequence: CASRFIDRGYGYTF.

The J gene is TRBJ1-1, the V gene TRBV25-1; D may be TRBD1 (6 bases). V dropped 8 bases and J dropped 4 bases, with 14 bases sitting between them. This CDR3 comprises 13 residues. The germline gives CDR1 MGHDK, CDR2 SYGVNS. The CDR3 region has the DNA TGTGCCAGCTGTAAACAGGGTAGCACTGAAGCTTTCTTT. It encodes CASCKQGSTEAFF.

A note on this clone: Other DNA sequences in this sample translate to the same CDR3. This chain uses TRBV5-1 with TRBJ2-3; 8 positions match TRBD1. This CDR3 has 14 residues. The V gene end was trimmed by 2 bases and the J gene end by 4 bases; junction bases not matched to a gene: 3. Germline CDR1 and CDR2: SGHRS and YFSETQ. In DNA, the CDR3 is TGCGCCAGCAGCTTAGACAGGGGCGCAGATACGCAGTATTTT. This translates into CASSLDRGADTQYF. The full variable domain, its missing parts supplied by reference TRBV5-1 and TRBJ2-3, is KAGVTQTPRYLIKTRGQQVTLSCSPISGHRSVSWYQQTPGQGLQFLFEYFSETQRNKGNFPGRFSGRQFSNSRSEMNVSTLELGDSALYLCASSLDRGADTQYFGPGTRLTVL.

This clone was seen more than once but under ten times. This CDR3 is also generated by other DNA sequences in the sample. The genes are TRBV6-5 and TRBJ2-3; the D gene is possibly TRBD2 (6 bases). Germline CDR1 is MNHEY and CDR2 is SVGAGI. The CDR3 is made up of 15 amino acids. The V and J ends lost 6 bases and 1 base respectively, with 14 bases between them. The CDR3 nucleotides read TGTGCCAGCAGGGAGGGCGGGTCTGGCACAGATACGCAGTATTTT. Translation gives CASREGGSGTDTQYF.

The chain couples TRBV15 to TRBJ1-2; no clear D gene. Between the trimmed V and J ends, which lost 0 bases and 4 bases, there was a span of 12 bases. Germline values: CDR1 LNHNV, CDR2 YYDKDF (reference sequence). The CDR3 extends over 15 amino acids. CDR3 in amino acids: CATSRDLGSVYGYTF. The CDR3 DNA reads TGTGCCACCAGCAGAGATCTAGGCAGCGTCTATGGCTACACCTTC.

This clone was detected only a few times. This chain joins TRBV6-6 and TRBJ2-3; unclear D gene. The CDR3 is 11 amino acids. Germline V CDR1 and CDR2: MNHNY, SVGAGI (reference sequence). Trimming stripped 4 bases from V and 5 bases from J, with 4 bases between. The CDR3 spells CASSSKDTQYF. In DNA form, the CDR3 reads TGTGCCAGCAGTTCTAAAGATACGCAGTATTTT.

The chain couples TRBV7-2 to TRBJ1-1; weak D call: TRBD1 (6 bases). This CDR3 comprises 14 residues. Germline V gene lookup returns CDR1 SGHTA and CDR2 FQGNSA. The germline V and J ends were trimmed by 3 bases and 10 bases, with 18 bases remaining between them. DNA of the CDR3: TGTGCCAGCAGCTTCTATCACCCAGGGGAAAGAGCTTTCTTT. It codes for CASSFYHPGERAFF.